Listed below are T cell receptor beta chains from one sample, sequenced in a study of blood T cells in healthy people across ages. One entry per CDR3 protein results from TCRdb running MiXCR on the 5' RACE reads. This sample carries some 710,000 distinct CDR3 sequences, roughly 46% of them seen once, and the ten largest clones take less than 20%. Sequenced input: blood. All receptors derive from a man older than 75 in good health. CDR3s include the opening cysteine and the closing phenylalanine or tryptophan. The D gene is left open where the match is weak. Clone size appears in some rows only: once, few, many, or a class for an expanded clone.

j_gene: TRBJ2-3; d_gene: NA; abundance: NA; v_gene: TRBV11-2; CDR3nt: TGTGCCAGCACCCTCGTAGGCACAGATACGCAGTATTTT; CDR3aa: CASTLVGTDTQYF
j_gene: TRBJ2-5; d_gene: TRBD2; abundance: NA; v_gene: TRBV12-3/TRBV12-4; CDR3nt: TGTGCCTCTGCCCGTCCTGTGGCGGGAGTATACAATGAGCAGTACTTC; CDR3aa: CASARPVAGVYNEQYF
j_gene: TRBJ2-4; d_gene: NA; abundance: few; v_gene: TRBV3-1; CDR3nt: TGTGCCAGCAGCCCCCTCGGTTCGGGAGTGGGAAACATTCAGTACTTC; CDR3aa: CASSPLGSGVGNIQYF
j_gene: TRBJ2-7; d_gene: TRBD1; abundance: NA; v_gene: TRBV28; CDR3nt: TGTGCCAGCAGCTTACCGGGACAGGGAGTCAACGAGCAGTACTTC; CDR3aa: CASSLPGQGVNEQYF
j_gene: TRBJ2-1; d_gene: TRBD2; abundance: NA; v_gene: TRBV29-1; CDR3nt: TGCAGCGTTCTGAGCACTAGCGGGTTCTACAATGAGCAGTTCTTC; CDR3aa: CSVLSTSGFYNEQFF
j_gene: TRBJ2-2; d_gene: NA; abundance: NA; v_gene: TRBV6-2/TRBV6-3; CDR3nt: TGTGCCAGCAGTTACATCTCGGGACAAATGAACACCGGGGAGCTGTTTTTT; CDR3aa: CASSYISGQMNTGELFF
j_gene: TRBJ2-7; d_gene: NA; abundance: NA; v_gene: TRBV6-5; CDR3nt: TGTGCCAGCAGTTACTCGCCTAGCGCCTCCTACGAGCAGTACTTC; CDR3aa: CASSYSPSASYEQYF
j_gene: TRBJ2-3; d_gene: TRBD1; abundance: NA; v_gene: TRBV27; CDR3nt: TGTGCCAGCAGTACCCAGGGGGCAAGGCAGCCCCAGTATTTT; CDR3aa: CASSTQGARQPQYF
j_gene: TRBJ2-2; d_gene: NA; abundance: NA; v_gene: TRBV7-3; CDR3nt: TGTGCCAGCAGCTTACAGGGCCACGGGGAGCTGTTTTTT; CDR3aa: CASSLQGHGELFF
j_gene: TRBJ2-5; d_gene: TRBD1; abundance: NA; v_gene: TRBV28; CDR3nt: TGTGCCAGCAGTTTAGGGACAGGGTGGGGAGAGACCCAGTACTTC; CDR3aa: CASSLGTGWGETQYF
j_gene: TRBJ1-2; d_gene: NA; abundance: NA; v_gene: TRBV4-1; CDR3nt: TGCGCCAGCAGCCAAGGCTCCGGCCTGATTTATGGCTACACCTTC; CDR3aa: CASSQGSGLIYGYTF
j_gene: TRBJ1-5; d_gene: NA; abundance: once; v_gene: TRBV4-1; CDR3nt: TGCGCCAGCAGCCAGCTGATTCCCCCTAGCAATCAGCCCCAGCATTTT; CDR3aa: CASSQLIPPSNQPQHF
j_gene: TRBJ1-2; d_gene: TRBD1; abundance: once; v_gene: TRBV27; CDR3nt: TGTGCCAGCAGCACCCGACAGGGCTCCTATGGCTACACCTTC; CDR3aa: CASSTRQGSYGYTF
j_gene: TRBJ2-1; d_gene: TRBD2; abundance: NA; v_gene: TRBV6-2/TRBV6-3; CDR3nt: TGTGCCAGCAGTTACTCGTCTATGACTAGCGCCCTAAGTGGGAATGAGCAGTTCTTC; CDR3aa: CASSYSSMTSALSGNEQFF
j_gene: TRBJ2-5; d_gene: NA; abundance: NA; v_gene: TRBV7-2; CDR3nt: TGTGCCAGCAGCTTAGGTTCGCATTTCGTTGAGACCCAGTACTTC; CDR3aa: CASSLGSHFVETQYF
j_gene: TRBJ2-1; d_gene: NA; abundance: many; v_gene: TRBV9; CDR3nt: TGTGCCAGCAGCGGACACAATGAGCAGTTCTTC; CDR3aa: CASSGHNEQFF
j_gene: TRBJ2-5; d_gene: TRBD1; abundance: NA; v_gene: TRBV7-9; CDR3nt: TGTGCCAGCAGCTTAGCGCCGGGACAGGCCAACCAAGAGACCCAGTACTTC; CDR3aa: CASSLAPGQANQETQYF
j_gene: TRBJ2-3; d_gene: TRBD2; abundance: few; v_gene: TRBV5-1; CDR3nt: TGCGCCAGCAGCTTGGATGGGACTACCCGCACAGATACGCAGTATTTT; CDR3aa: CASSLDGTTRTDTQYF
j_gene: TRBJ2-1; d_gene: NA; abundance: NA; v_gene: TRBV24-1; CDR3nt: TGTGCCACCAGTCCCCCGACTGAGTCCAATGAGCAGTTCTTC; CDR3aa: CATSPPTESNEQFF
j_gene: TRBJ1-5; d_gene: TRBD1; abundance: NA; v_gene: TRBV12-3/TRBV12-4; CDR3nt: TGTGCCAGCAGTTCCTACAGGGGAAGCAATCAGCCCCAGCATTTT; CDR3aa: CASSSYRGSNQPQHF
j_gene: TRBJ2-2; d_gene: TRBD1; abundance: NA; v_gene: TRBV5-1; CDR3nt: TGCGCCAGCAGCGCAGTGACAGGGGGAAGCGGGGAGCTGTTTTTT; CDR3aa: CASSAVTGGSGELFF
j_gene: TRBJ2-7; d_gene: NA; abundance: NA; v_gene: TRBV28; CDR3nt: TGTGCCGGCAGTTTAAACCGTCCCTACGAGCAGTACTTC; CDR3aa: CAGSLNRPYEQYF
j_gene: TRBJ2-3; d_gene: NA; abundance: NA; v_gene: TRBV12-3/TRBV12-4; CDR3nt: TGTGCCAGCAGTTTCCTCGGGCCACGGGTTTCCACAGATACGCAGTATTTT; CDR3aa: CASSFLGPRVSTDTQYF
j_gene: TRBJ2-2; d_gene: TRBD2; abundance: NA; v_gene: TRBV10-3; CDR3nt: TGTGCCATCAGTGGTCTTGGGGGGGTCGACACCGGGGAGCTGTTTTTT; CDR3aa: CAISGLGGVDTGELFF
j_gene: TRBJ2-3; d_gene: TRBD2; abundance: few; v_gene: TRBV20-1; CDR3nt: TGCAGTGCTAGCCGGACTAGCGGGGCGGGAGATACGCAGTATTTT; CDR3aa: CSASRTSGAGDTQYF
j_gene: TRBJ2-7; d_gene: TRBD2; abundance: NA; v_gene: TRBV4-3; CDR3nt: TGCGCCAGCAGCCGGGGACTAGCGGAGACCTACGAGCAGTACTTC; CDR3aa: CASSRGLAETYEQYF
j_gene: TRBJ2-7; d_gene: TRBD2; abundance: NA; v_gene: TRBV5-1; CDR3nt: TGCGCCAGCAGCTTGGTAGCGGGAGGGATGGGCGAGCAGTACTTC; CDR3aa: CASSLVAGGMGEQYF
j_gene: TRBJ2-6; d_gene: TRBD2; abundance: NA; v_gene: TRBV9; CDR3nt: TGTGCCAGCAGCGTAGCTCTAGCGGTGGAGACCAACGTCCTGACTTTC; CDR3aa: CASSVALAVETNVLTF
j_gene: TRBJ2-3; d_gene: TRBD1; abundance: many; v_gene: TRBV5-1; CDR3nt: TGCGCCAGCAGCTCCGGACAGGGTCGGGGGGATACGCAGTATTTT; CDR3aa: CASSSGQGRGDTQYF
j_gene: TRBJ2-1; d_gene: NA; abundance: few; v_gene: TRBV18; CDR3nt: TGTGCCAGCTCATTCGCAGGGCCAGGGGACTACAATGAGCAGTTCTTC; CDR3aa: CASSFAGPGDYNEQFF
j_gene: TRBJ2-7; d_gene: NA; abundance: few; v_gene: TRBV6-1; CDR3nt: TGTGCCAGCACCGGAGGGGGCAGATACGAGCAGTACTTC; CDR3aa: CASTGGGRYEQYF
j_gene: TRBJ2-4; d_gene: NA; abundance: few; v_gene: TRBV7-2; CDR3nt: TGTGCCAGCAAGACGGGCAGGCGGGCTATAAACAAGACCAAAAACATTCAGTACTTC; CDR3aa: CASKTGRRAINKTKNIQYF
j_gene: TRBJ2-3; d_gene: NA; abundance: NA; v_gene: TRBV6-4; CDR3nt: TGTGCCAGCAGGAGGGAGGACTTATCGACAGATACGCAGTATTTT; CDR3aa: CASRREDLSTDTQYF
j_gene: TRBJ2-5; d_gene: NA; abundance: NA; v_gene: TRBV3-1; CDR3nt: TGTGCCAGCACCCGAGGGTCGACTGGGAAGACCCAGTACTTC; CDR3aa: CASTRGSTGKTQYF
j_gene: TRBJ1-6; d_gene: NA; abundance: NA; v_gene: TRBV3-1; CDR3nt: TGTGCCAGCAGCCAAGGGGGAGTTATGGGTTCACCCCTCCACTTT; CDR3aa: CASSQGGVMGSPLHF
j_gene: TRBJ2-5; d_gene: TRBD2; abundance: NA; v_gene: TRBV7-3; CDR3nt: TGTGCCAGCAGCCTAGGGACTAGCGGGATAAATGAGCAGTACTTC; CDR3aa: CASSLGTSGINEQYF
j_gene: TRBJ2-3; d_gene: NA; abundance: NA; v_gene: TRBV29-1; CDR3nt: TGCAGCGTCATCCCCCCAGGGGGGGGGCACGATACGCAGTATTTT; CDR3aa: CSVIPPGGGHDTQYF
j_gene: TRBJ2-5; d_gene: NA; abundance: NA; v_gene: TRBV4-3; CDR3nt: TGCGCCAGCAGCCTAGGACGCCTAGAGACCCAGTACTTC; CDR3aa: CASSLGRLETQYF
j_gene: TRBJ2-5; d_gene: NA; abundance: NA; v_gene: TRBV7-2; CDR3nt: TGTGCCAGCAGCTTAGTGGGGGGCGCGAACCTTCAAGAGACCCAGTACTTC; CDR3aa: CASSLVGGANLQETQYF
j_gene: TRBJ1-1; d_gene: NA; abundance: many; v_gene: TRBV20-1; CDR3nt: TGCAGTGCTAGAGATCCTCGGAGGGGGACTGAAGCTTTCTTT; CDR3aa: CSARDPRRGTEAFF
j_gene: TRBJ2-5; d_gene: NA; abundance: NA; v_gene: TRBV5-1; CDR3nt: TGCGCCGGCAGCTTGGAGGTCAGACAAGAGACCCAGTACTTC; CDR3aa: CAGSLEVRQETQYF
j_gene: TRBJ2-7; d_gene: NA; abundance: NA; v_gene: TRBV11-2; CDR3nt: TGTGCCAGCAGCCTCCGGCCAGGGGAGACCTACGAGCAGTACTTC; CDR3aa: CASSLRPGETYEQYF
j_gene: TRBJ1-2; d_gene: TRBD1; abundance: NA; v_gene: TRBV7-2; CDR3nt: TGTGCCAGCAGACTGGGACAGAACAGCGGCTACACCTTC; CDR3aa: CASRLGQNSGYTF
j_gene: TRBJ1-1; d_gene: NA; abundance: few; v_gene: TRBV20-1; CDR3nt: TGCAGTGCTAATGGGGCCAGGGGAGCTGAAGCTTTCTTT; CDR3aa: CSANGARGAEAFF
j_gene: TRBJ2-7; d_gene: NA; abundance: NA; v_gene: TRBV2; CDR3nt: TGTGCCAGCGGCAGCGTCGAGCAGTACTTC; CDR3aa: CASGSVEQYF
j_gene: TRBJ2-5; d_gene: TRBD2; abundance: NA; v_gene: TRBV2; CDR3nt: TGTGCCAGCATGACGGAGACGGGGGGGCCTCCGAAGACCCAGTACTTC; CDR3aa: CASMTETGGPPKTQYF
j_gene: TRBJ1-4; d_gene: NA; abundance: few; v_gene: TRBV7-2; CDR3nt: TGTGCCAGCAGCCTTGGGTCATTGGGTGAAAAACTGTTTTTT; CDR3aa: CASSLGSLGEKLFF
j_gene: TRBJ1-2; d_gene: TRBD1; abundance: few; v_gene: TRBV20-1; CDR3nt: TGCAGTGCTAGAGTCGGGGACAGGCAGAATGGCTACACCTTC; CDR3aa: CSARVGDRQNGYTF
j_gene: TRBJ2-3; d_gene: NA; abundance: NA; v_gene: TRBV9; CDR3nt: TGTGCCAGCAGCGTAGATCCTGATACGCAGTATTTT; CDR3aa: CASSVDPDTQYF